A single sample gave rise to the 19 T cell receptor beta chains below, sequenced in a study of tumor-infiltrating lymphocytes in primary liver carcinoma. From 500 to 600 ng of total RNA, TCR beta-specific cDNA was reverse-transcribed using a constant-region primer. What produced the TCR beta libraries was three nested multiplex PCR rounds using slightly modified ARM-PCR. The first two PCR rounds used TRBV1-TRBV30 primers with a Cbeta primer, 10 cycles each. MiXCR was run by TCRdb on the multiplex PCR reads, yielding one entry per CDR3 protein. The table includes some 110,000 distinct CDR3 sequences, 82% detected once. The tissue used was unsorted bulk material of roughly 17-34 mg. RNA and DNA were co-extracted from it with the AllPrep DNA/RNA mini kit. Sequencing was performed on liver tumor tissue from sampling region 3. Subset here: tumor region T3, left-lateral pole. These receptors were taken from a man aged 35 to 55 with primary liver carcinoma and hepatitis B virus infection.

As for this clonotype: At one boundary the junction diverges from the germline segment, which might be a read error. V usage is TRBV6-5 and J usage is TRBJ2-1; 15 bases are a match to TRBD2. Looked up from germline, CDR1 is MNHEY and CDR2 is SVGAGI. This CDR3 region has 17 residues. For the CDR3, the DNA is TGTGTCAGCAGTTACTTTCCGGGACTAGCGGGAGGATGTGAGCAGTTCTTC. It encodes CVSSYFPGLAGGCEQFF.

This chain links TRBV6-6 with TRBJ2-6; D tentatively reads TRBD1 or TRBD2 (5 bases each). V shed 6 bases and J shed 1 base, with 16 bases lying between them. Germline V gene lookup returns CDR1 MNHNY and CDR2 SVGAGI (reference sequence). The CDR3 length is 17 residues. CDR3 in amino acids: CASRAGGLSSGANVLTF. The CDR3 DNA is TGTGCCAGCAGGGCTGGGGGTCTATCTTCTGGGGCCAACGTCCTGACTTTC.

To note about this clonotype: A clone one base away is much larger, so this may be a read error. The rearrangement joins TRBV5-1 to TRBJ2-1; D ambiguous. Deletions cut 4 bases from V and 9 bases from J, with 23 bases between. This CDR3 is built from 16 residues. Germline-derived CDR1 and CDR2 are SGHRS and YFSETQ. CDR3 sequence reads: CASSLLPGSLVIEQFF. DNA of the CDR3: TGCGCCAGCAGCCTACTGCCGGGTAGCTTAGTCATTGAGCAGTTCTTC.

Comment on this clonotype: One end of the junction does not line up with germline, which may come from a read error. The chain links TRBV6-7 to TRBJ2-7, with D unresolved. TRBV6-7 is reported as an ORF; its role is uncertain. The CDR3 has 16 amino acids. The CDR3 DNA follows: TGTGCCAGCAGCTACTTGGCGAGGACCACTGGGCACGAGCAGTACTTC. It is translated as CASSYLARTTGHEQYF.

Comments on this clonotype: A read error is likely, as this CDR3 ends without the conserved phenylalanine or tryptophan. The gene calls are TRBV29-1 and TRBJ2-5, with 7 bases aligning to TRBD2. This CDR3 comprises 12 residues. V was clipped by 1 base and J by 7 bases; unmatched bases: 3. Per the germline V gene, CDR1 is SQVTM and CDR2 is ANQGSEA. The CDR3 coding sequence is TGCAGCGTTGAAGGGGAGGGGAGGACCCAGTACCTT. Encoded protein: CSVEGEGRTQYL.

In the case of this clonotype: A read error may account for a junction end that differs from germline. This rearrangement joins TRBV6-6 to TRBJ1-2; a possible D gene is TRBD1 (5 bases). Germline lookup yields CDR1 MNHNY and CDR2 SVGAGI (reference sequence). The CDR3 runs to 14 residues. CDR3 sequence: CASSSRGVSYDYTF. In DNA form, the CDR3 reads TGTGCCAGCAGTTCACGAGGGGTTAGCTATGACTACACCTTC.

Notes on this clonotype: One end of the junction does not line up with germline, which may come from a read error. CDR3: CDSSSTDISGANILTF. In DNA form, the CDR3 reads TGTGACAGCAGTTCCACAGACATCTCTGGGGCCAACATCCTGACTTTC. This chain links TRBV28 with TRBJ2-6; perhaps TRBD1 as D (5 bases). The germline V gene encodes CDR1 MDHEN and CDR2 SYDVKM. The CDR3 sequence is 16 residues long.

A remark on this clonotype: The junction departs from the called germline gene at one end, perhaps through a read error. The V call is TRBV5-1, the J call TRBJ2-1; the D gene is possibly TRBD1 (6 bases). The germline gives CDR1 SGHRS, CDR2 YFSETQ. The CDR3 extends over 15 amino acids. The CDR3 here is CTSSLGTGSYNEQFF. Written as DNA, the CDR3 is TGCACCAGCAGCTTGGGCACAGGGTCCTATAATGAGCAGTTCTTC.

Remarks on this clonotype: A junction end diverges from the germline sequence, so it may reflect a read error. The rearrangement links TRBV5-1 to TRBJ2-5; D tentatively reads TRBD1 or TRBD2 (5 bases each). The length of the CDR3 is 12 residues. Germline values: CDR1 SGHRS, CDR2 YFSETQ. For the CDR3, the DNA is TGCGCCAGCAGGTGGGACCAAAAGACCCAGTACTTT. Translating it yields CASRWDQKTQYF.

As for this clonotype: With a much larger clone just one base away, this may be a read error. The chain has TRBV5-1 and TRBJ2-7; weak D call: TRBD2 (6 bases). This CDR3 spans 13 amino acids. Germline CDR1 reads SGHRS; CDR2 reads YFSETQ. The CDR3 reads CASSLGLDYEHYF. The CDR3 region has the DNA TGCGCCAGCAGCTTGGGGCTGGACTACGAGCACTACTTC.

The chain uses TRBV29-1 and TRBJ1-2; TRBD1 is a possible D gene (5 bases). The CDR3 totals 13 residues. The V and J ends lost 4 bases and 10 bases respectively, with 19 bases between them. Germline V gene sequence: CDR1 SQVTM, CDR2 ANQGSEA. The CDR3, as DNA: TGCAGCGTTGTGGTAGGGGTGAGCCATGACTACACCTTC. Translated: CSVVVGVSHDYTF. The full variable domain, its missing parts supplied by reference TRBV29-1 and TRBJ1-2, is SAVISQKPSRDICQRGTSLTIQCQVDSQVTMMFWYRQQPGQSLTLIATANQGSEATYESGFVIDKFPISRPNLTFSTLTVSNMSPEDSSIYLCSVVVGVSHDYTFGSGTRLTVV.

The table lists this clonotype with many counts. This chain links TRBV28 with TRBJ2-6; D possibly corresponds to TRBD2 (6 bases). CDR1 and CDR2 (germline): MDHEN, SYDVKM. The V end lost 11 bases, the J end lost 2 bases, and 13 bases lay between the germline ends. The CDR3 is 14 residues long. The CDR3 sequence is CAVGGLTGANVLTF. The CDR3 DNA reads TGTGCCGTCGGGGGACTTACTGGGGCCAACGTCCTGACTTTC.

About this clonotype itself: One junction end does not reproduce the germline sequence, and a read error may be involved. The rearrangement joins TRBV6-2 or TRBV6-3 to TRBJ2-1, with 7 positions matching TRBD2. The CDR3 runs to 16 residues. The germline V gene has CDR1 MNHEY and CDR2 SVGEGT. CDR3 DNA: TGTGACAGCAGTTTCTATATTGCGGGAGTCGAGGATAAGCAGTTCTTC. It encodes CDSSFYIAGVEDKQFF.

Regarding this clonotype: The CDR3 carries no conserved terminal phenylalanine or tryptophan, so it likely arises from a read error. The chain joins TRBV12-3 or TRBV12-4 to TRBJ2-2; TRBD2 is a possible D gene (6 bases). The CDR3 loop spans 14 amino acids. Here the CDR3 DNA reads TGCGCCAGCAGTTTAGCGGACTACACCGGGGAGCTGTTTTAT. This codes for CASSLADYTGELFY.

The V and J genes are TRBV6-1 and TRBJ1-5, with a tentative D call TRBD1 (5 bases). This CDR3 is 15 amino acids long. The germline V gene encodes CDR1 MNHNS and CDR2 SASEGT. Trimming cost V 4 bases and J 4 bases, with 14 bases left between them. DNA of the CDR3: TGTGCCAGCAGTGGGGACGGCTTTAGTAATCAGCCCCAGCATTTT. The encoded protein is CASSGDGFSNQPQHF.

As regards this clonotype: An end of the junction does not agree with germline; a read error may underlie this. This chain connects TRBV6-1 to TRBJ1-5; no definite D call. CDR3 size: 13 residues. Germline V gives CDR1 MNHNS, CDR2 SASEGT. In nucleotides, the CDR3 is TGTGCGAGCATTAGCTTCCTTGGCGGGACCCAGCATTTT. Translation gives CASISFLGGTQHF.

This clonotype has only a few counts. This chain uses TRBV12-3 or TRBV12-4 with TRBJ2-3; possibly TRBD1 or TRBD2 for D (5 bases each). V lost 4 bases, J lost 8 bases, and 13 bases lay in between. CDR3 size: 13 residues. CDR3 sequence (DNA): TGTGCCAGCAGTTCGAGGGGCACATGTACGCAGTATTTT. Translation gives CASSSRGTCTQYF.

Details on this clonotype: The conserved phenylalanine or tryptophan normally closing the CDR3 is absent here, so this likely arose from a read error. V usage is TRBV12-5 and J usage is TRBJ2-3; 12 bases line up with TRBD2. From germline, CDR1 is LGHNT and CDR2 FRNRAP. CDR3 length equals 17 residues. In DNA, the CDR3 is TGTGCCAGCAGTTCCCCAACTAGCGGGAGGAGTACAGATACGCAGTATTCT. Translation gives CASSSPTSGRSTDTQYS.

This clonotype was seen a single time. The CDR3 does not close with the conserved phenylalanine or tryptophan, likely indicating a read error. The chain carries TRBV28 and TRBJ1-4; D ambiguous. Germline V gene sequence: CDR1 MDHEN, CDR2 SYDVKM. The CDR3 spans 12 residues. Trimming left V 4 bases short and J 6 bases short, with 6 bases between. CDR3 nucleotides: TGTGCCAGCAGTTCCCAACATGAAAAACTGTTTTCT. Protein: CASSSQHEKLFS.